This T cell receptor (beta chain) was profiled in a study of T cell changes during pregnancy in multiple sclerosis. Germline assignment: CDR1 SQVTM and CDR2 ANQGSEA. V lost 2 bases and J 7 bases, leaving 14 bases between the germline ends. CDR3 length: 13 residues. Profiling relied on immunoSEQ multiplex PCR, and the TCRdb table lists in-frame clones only, not all of them. The sample contains roughly 29,000 clones, around nine tenths of which appear only once. The sequenced sample was CD8+ T cells from peripheral blood mononuclear cells, obtained after pregnancy. This chain links TRBV29-1 with TRBJ1-2; possibly TRBD1 for D (5 bases). The TCR sequence derives from a female donor with multiple sclerosis, enrolled in a pregnancy study. Written as DNA, the CDR3 is TGCAGCGTTGAATCAGGGTCTGGGATTGGCTACACCTTC. It translates to CSVESGSGIGYTF.